This note documents a single T cell receptor beta chain sequence. Antigen unknown. CDR3 size: 13 residues. The V gene's germline CDR1 is KGHSH and CDR2 LQKENI. Deletions cut 3 bases from V and 2 bases from J, with 8 bases between. The PCR was carried out with 60 Vbeta primers and 13 Jbeta primers. Sequencing used immunoSEQ multiplex PCR; TCRdb keeps in-frame clones, though not all of them. Among 100,000 to 150,000 clones listed, about 78% were seen once. The data belong to a study of cytomegalovirus exposure and HLA in healthy donors. Broader study findings: Per a prior analysis, the majority of TCR beta V segments were productive roughly 90% or roughly 30% of the time. An Asian-associated ancestry cluster reportedly showed fewer N-insertions than the approximately 650-donor mean in a later analysis. The listing of 150 to 200 TCR beta chains classed them as cytomegalovirus-associated.

The chain recombines TRBV18 with TRBJ2-7; tentative D call: TRBD1 (6 bases). This sequence was found in a female donor in good health and CMV-seronegative. Sequencing was performed on PBMCs. The CDR3 sequence is CASSPPGAYEQYF. In DNA, the CDR3 is TGTGCCAGCTCACCTCCAGGGGCCTACGAGCAGTACTTC.